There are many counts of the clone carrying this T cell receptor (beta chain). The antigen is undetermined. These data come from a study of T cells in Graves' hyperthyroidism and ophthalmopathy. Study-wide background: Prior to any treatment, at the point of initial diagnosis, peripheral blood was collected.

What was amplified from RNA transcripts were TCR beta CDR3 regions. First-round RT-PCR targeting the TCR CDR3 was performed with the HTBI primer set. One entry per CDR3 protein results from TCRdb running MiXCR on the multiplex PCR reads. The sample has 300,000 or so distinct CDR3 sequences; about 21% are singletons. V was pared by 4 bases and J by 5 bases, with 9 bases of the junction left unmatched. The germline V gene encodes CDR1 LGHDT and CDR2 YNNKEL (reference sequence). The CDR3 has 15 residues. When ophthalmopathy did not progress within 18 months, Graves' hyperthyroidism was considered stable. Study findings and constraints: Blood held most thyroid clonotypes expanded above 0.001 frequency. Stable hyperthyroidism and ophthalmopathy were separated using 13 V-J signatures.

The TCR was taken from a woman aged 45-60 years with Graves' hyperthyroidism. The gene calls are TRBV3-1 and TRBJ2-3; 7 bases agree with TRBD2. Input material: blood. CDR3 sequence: CASSRQAGLGDTQYF. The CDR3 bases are TGTGCCAGCAGCCGCCAAGCGGGGCTCGGAGATACGCAGTATTTT.